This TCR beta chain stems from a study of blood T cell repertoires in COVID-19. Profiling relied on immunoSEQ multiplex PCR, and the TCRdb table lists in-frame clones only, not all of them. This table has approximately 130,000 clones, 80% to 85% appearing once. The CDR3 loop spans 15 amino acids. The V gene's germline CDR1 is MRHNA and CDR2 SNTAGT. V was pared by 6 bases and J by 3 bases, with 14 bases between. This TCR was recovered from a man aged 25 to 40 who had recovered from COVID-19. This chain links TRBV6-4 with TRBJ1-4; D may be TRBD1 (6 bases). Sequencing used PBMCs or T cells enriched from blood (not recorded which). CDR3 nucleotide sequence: TGTGCCAGCAGGGCACAGGGTAGCCCTAATGAAAAACTGTTTTTT. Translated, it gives CASRAQGSPNEKLFF.